Below are 6 T cell receptor beta chains sequenced from a single sample in a study of glioma-infiltrating T cells. Amplification of TCR alpha and beta CDR3 regions from RNA used iRepertoire nested multiplex PCR. TCRdb re-derived calls from the multiplex PCR reads in MiXCR, one entry per CDR3 protein. The sample yields 90,000 or so distinct CDR3 sequences, about 37% seen once. Input material: glioma tissue, nonneoplastic brain tissue, or PBMCs (not recorded which). The source is a human donor with low-grade glioma or glioblastoma, undergoing nonglioma brain surgery, or in good health (not recorded which).

This clonotype was seen ten or more times. V usage is TRBV24-1 and J usage is TRBJ2-1; the D gene is possibly TRBD1 (6 bases). The CDR3 extends over 16 amino acids. Trimming took off 3 bases at V and 8 bases at J, with 19 bases between the two ends. The germline gives CDR1 KGHDR, CDR2 SFDVKD. The CDR3 here is CATSDPGRQVADEQFF. The CDR3 nucleotides are TGTGCCACCAGTGATCCGGGAAGACAGGTCGCCGATGAGCAGTTCTTC.

Only a few counts were recorded for this clonotype. No conserved phenylalanine or tryptophan ends this CDR3, so it is likely a read error. The chain employs TRBV27 and TRBJ1-6; D not certain. Germline-derived CDR1 and CDR2 are MNHEY and SMNVEV (reference sequence). The CDR3 has 17 residues. CDR3 DNA sequence: TGTGCCAGCGGTCGGGCCAGAGAGAGCTCCTATAGTTCACCCCTCCACTCT. This gives the protein CASGRARESSYSSPLHS.

Points on this clonotype: A read error may explain this, as a much larger clone is one base away. The J gene is TRBJ2-3, the V gene TRBV10-3, with a tentative D call TRBD1 (6 bases). The tail of the sequence fits TRBJ1-5 better, so the J call may be wrong. The CDR3 totals 15 residues. CDR1 is ENHRY and CDR2 is SYGVKD in the germline V gene. The CDR3 sequence is CAISYPGQSTDTQHF. The CDR3 DNA sequence: TGTGCCATCAGTTATCCCGGACAGAGCACAGATACGCAGCATTTT.

Of note for this clonotype: A junction boundary mismatches the germline segment, possibly from a read error. The chain couples TRBV5-1 to TRBJ2-7, with a possible D match to TRBD1 (6 bases). Germline V gene lookup returns CDR1 SGHRS and CDR2 YFSETQ. The CDR3 totals 14 residues. DNA for the CDR3: TGCGTCAGCAGCACAACAGGGTGCATCTACGAGCAGTACTTC. Protein sequence: CVSSTTGCIYEQYF.

With regard to this clonotype: A much larger clone differs from this one at a single base, so this may be a read error. The V gene is TRBV29-1, the J gene TRBJ2-1; no definite D call. This CDR3 is 11 amino acids long. From germline, CDR1 is SQVTM and CDR2 ANQGSEA. Deletions cut 6 bases from V and 10 bases from J, with 13 bases between. Here the CDR3 DNA reads TGCAGCGTGTTTTTGGGCTACGAGCAGTTCTTC. The encoded protein is CSVFLGYEQFF.

Notes on this clonotype: The junction and the germline gene differ at one end; a read error may be behind it. J is TRBJ2-7 and V is TRBV7-2; 9 bases agree with TRBD2. In germline, CDR1 is SGHTA, CDR2 FQGNSA. This CDR3 comprises 15 residues. In nucleotides, the CDR3 is TGTGCCAGCAGCCTAGTGGGCGGGAGGGGTGGCGAGCGGTACTTC. This gives the protein CASSLVGGRGGERYF.